This T cell receptor beta chain was identified during a study of post-analysis software for immune sequencing data. Study as a whole: Relapsing-remitting, secondary progressive and progressive-relapsing multiple sclerosis were all included among the disease courses. Points from the study as a whole: When patients were compared with controls, five TRBV segments were more frequent, TRBV5-6, TRBV5-1 and TRBV20-1 among them. By F measure, strong co-clustering occurred among samples prepared in the same batch.

Trimming left V 4 bases short and J 1 base short, with 9 bases between. This CDR3 spans 14 amino acids. CDR1 LNHNV and CDR2 YYDKDF come from the germline V gene (reference sequence). On this clonotype itself: Its specificity is not known.

Unique molecular identifiers featured in each of the TCR beta cDNA libraries. It was from approximately 0.91 to 9.4 million T cells that 450,000 to 550,000 cDNA molecules came. TCRdb called the PCR reads again in MiXCR, with one record for every CDR3 protein. The table includes roughly 600,000 distinct CDR3 sequences, about 44% detected once. The TCR was taken from a girl aged 10-17 years with multiple sclerosis. The source material was blood. The chain uses TRBV15 and TRBJ2-3; tentatively, D is TRBD2 (5 bases). The CDR3 is CATSIPRGTDTQYF. Written as DNA, the CDR3 is TGTGCCACCAGCATCCCGAGGGGCACAGATACGCAGTATTTT.